This T cell receptor beta chain was recorded in a study of PD-1 blockade in mismatch repair-deficient tumors. Whole-study context: Patients had fewer than 15 mismatch repair-deficient cancer types and were previously treated and progressing.

To note about this clone: Antigen specificity is unknown.

Per germline, CDR1 KGHSH and CDR2 LQKENI. The CDR3 runs 16 residues. PCR or immunohistochemistry showed mismatch repair deficiency in every enrolled patient. A few pembrolizumab responders had their TCRs sequenced. Repertoires were generated with immunoSEQ multiplex PCR, while TCRdb's copy carries only in-frame clones and drops some. The data hold over 30,000 clones, with approximately 80% observed a single time. Study-wide points: Tumor-resident clones, often undetectable pretreatment in blood, expanded then contracted after pembrolizumab.

This TCR was recovered from an adult with mismatch repair-deficient cancer. This specimen consisted of PBMCs, obtained less than 7 weeks after starting pembrolizumab. The chain has TRBV18 and TRBJ2-5; 7 nucleotides line up with TRBD2. Gene TRBJ2-7 matches the end of the DNA better, so the J call may be wrong. CDR3 residues: CASSPPGGRSNGEQYF. DNA for the CDR3: TGTGCCAGCTCACCACCGGGGGGGAGGAGCAACGGCGAGCAGTACTTC.